These T cell receptor beta chains were read from a single sample in a study of STAT5B mutations in CD4+ large granular lymphocyte leukemia. Profiling relied on immunoSEQ multiplex PCR, and the TCRdb table lists in-frame clones only, not all of them. The data contain over 25,000 clones, roughly 79% of them singletons. Material: CD4+ T cells from blood buffy coats. The receptors stem from a human donor in good health. CDR3s include the opening cysteine and the closing phenylalanine or tryptophan. D genes are given only for firm matches. Clone size is not always given. Where it is, it says once, few, many or a class for expanded clones.

TRBV5-5	TRBD2	TRBJ2-5	.	CASSLSSGVGETQYF	TGTGCCAGCAGCTTGTCTAGCGGGGTAGGGGAGACCCAGTACTTC
TRBV6-6	.	TRBJ1-2	.	CASSDDLTSHTF	TGTGCCAGCAGTGACGACCTTACTTCGCACACCTTC
TRBV19	TRBD2	TRBJ2-3	.	CASTAGVSTDTQYF	TGTGCCAGTACCGCGGGGGTTAGCACAGATACGCAGTATTTT
TRBV5-1	TRBD2	TRBJ2-1	.	CASSKGGTSGDNEQFF	TGCGCCAGCAGCAAGGGGGGGACTAGCGGGGACAATGAGCAGTTCTTC
TRBV5-1	.	TRBJ2-5	.	CASHLGRVQETQYF	TGCGCCAGCCATCTAGGGCGGGTACAAGAGACCCAGTACTTC
TRBV6-6	.	TRBJ1-3	.	CASSLTGSSGNTIYF	TGTGCCAGCAGTCTGACAGGCTCCTCTGGAAACACCATATATTTT
TRBV28	TRBD1	TRBJ1-4	.	CASRERQGATEKLFF	TGTGCCAGCAGGGAGCGACAGGGGGCTACCGAAAAACTGTTTTTT
TRBV5-1	.	TRBJ2-5	.	CASSPPQETQYF	TGCGCCAGCAGCCCTCCCCAAGAGACCCAGTACTTC
TRBV7-2	TRBD1	TRBJ2-4	once	CASSLNPGQGRGNIQYF	TGTGCCAGCAGCTTAAATCCGGGACAGGGGAGAGGAAACATTCAGTACTTC
TRBV6-1	TRBD1	TRBJ2-7	.	CASSWDRGSEQYF	TGTGCCAGCAGTTGGGACAGGGGGTCGGAGCAGTACTTC
TRBV11-2	TRBD1	TRBJ2-4	.	CASSLDPRGQSAPKNIQYF	TGTGCCAGCAGCTTAGATCCGAGGGGGCAGTCGGCCCCCAAAAACATTCAGTACTTC
TRBV2	.	TRBJ1-5	.	CASSDWGLGNQPQHF	TGTGCCAGCAGTGATTGGGGGTTGGGCAATCAGCCCCAGCATTTT
TRBV7-9	.	TRBJ1-1	.	CASSRYSLNTEAFF	TGTGCCAGCAGCCGGTACTCACTGAACACTGAAGCTTTCTTT
TRBV7-2	TRBD1	TRBJ1-2	once	CASSLPTGVGGYTF	TGTGCCAGCAGCTTACCGACAGGGGTAGGGGGCTACACCTTC
TRBV14	.	TRBJ1-2	.	CASSQARAATSYTF	TGTGCCAGCAGCCAAGCAAGGGCCGCGACCTCCTACACCTTC
TRBV28	.	TRBJ2-2	.	CASSRPDKRGELFF	TGTGCCAGCAGTCGACCAGATAAACGAGGGGAGCTGTTTTTT
TRBV7-9	TRBD2	TRBJ2-7	.	CASSSGPGLGTYEQYF	TGTGCCAGCAGCTCGGGGCCGGGACTAGGGACCTACGAGCAGTACTTC
TRBV5-1	TRBD2	TRBJ2-3	.	CASRSGLARDTQYF	TGCGCCAGCAGATCCGGACTAGCTAGGGATACGCAGTATTTT